This record covers a single T cell receptor (beta chain). These data belong to a study of Ad26.COV2.S vaccination and SARS-CoV-2 variants. The CDR3 covers 13 residues. Germline assignment: CDR1 LGHNA and CDR2 YNFKEQ. Trimming removed 2 bases at V and 7 bases at J, with 12 bases between. Noted treatment: some 20 received Ad26.COV2.S at low or high dose, single or two shots; about five received placebo; per-sample allocation not given. The samples were gathered on day 63 after the first injection of vaccine or placebo. Donor was an adult aged 18-55 years in Boston. Generated by immunoSEQ multiplex PCR, the TCRdb table keeps only in-frame clones and is missing some. The data contain 400,000 to 450,000 clones, 75% to 95% of them seen just once; the ten biggest clones take up 9% to 15%.

This receptor was taken from a person aged 18-65 years who received the Ad26.COV2.S COVID-19 vaccine or a placebo. The sequencing used peripheral blood, collected in a trial of Ad26.COV2.S vaccine versus placebo. The chain links TRBV4-2 to TRBJ2-7; perhaps D is TRBD1 or TRBD2 (5 bases each). The CDR3 DNA sequence: TGTGCCAGCAGCCAACCTCCCGGGGCTGAGCAGTACTTC. Encoded protein: CASSQPPGAEQYF.